The present T cell receptor beta chain was sequenced within a study of shared clonotypes between healthy human individuals. CDR3 size: 14 residues. Trimming removed 0 bases at V and 3 bases at J, with 8 bases between. Looked up from germline, CDR1 is LNHDA and CDR2 is SQIVND (reference sequence). Some clones are missing from TCRdb's copy, which holds only in-frame ones; the method was immunoSEQ multiplex PCR. The sample lists about 1.9 million clones, about 94% occurring once. Naive CD8 isolation took CD45RO-negative cells positively selected for CCR7 and excluded terminally differentiated effector memory CD45RA+ cells. Regarding this clone: The sample has other DNA sequences that encode this CDR3 too.

The chain joins TRBV19 to TRBJ1-1; unclear D gene. Sequenced sample: naive CD8+ T cells from PBMCs. The receptor was derived from a man younger than 35 in good health. Some clones in this sample may be carry-over from other donors' samples. The CDR3 sequence is CASSIDLEDTEAFF. The CDR3 coding sequence is TGTGCCAGTAGTATAGATCTGGAGGACACTGAAGCTTTCTTT.